The rows below give T cell receptor beta chains drawn from one sample of a study of cytomegalovirus exposure and HLA in healthy donors. The repertoire was sequenced with immunoSEQ multiplex PCR; TCRdb's copy has only in-frame clones and lacks some. This listing includes 70,000 or so clones. The sample taken for sequencing was PBMCs. These receptors were collected from a female donor in good health and CMV-seropositive. Both conserved end residues are part of each CDR3. The D gene is left open where the match is weak.

j_call	v_call	d_call	cdr3_nt	cdr3_aa
TRBJ2-7	TRBV5-1	.	TGCGCCAGCAGATCCGAGAACTACGAGCAGTACTTC	CASRSENYEQYF
TRBJ2-3	TRBV4-1	.	TGCGCCAGCAGCCAAGAACATCGGGATCTCACAGATACGCAGTATTTT	CASSQEHRDLTDTQYF
TRBJ2-7	TRBV9	.	TGTGCCAGCAGCGTAAGCGCGGTGCGAGACCTCTCCTACGAGCAGTACTTC	CASSVSAVRDLSYEQYF
TRBJ2-1	TRBV5-6	.	TGTGCCAGCAGCTGGACAGCGGGGCTTAGCCCCAATGAGCAGTTCTTC	CASSWTAGLSPNEQFF
TRBJ2-3	TRBV9	TRBD1	TGTGCCAGCAGCGCAACAGGGGGCAGAGATACGCAGTATTTT	CASSATGGRDTQYF
TRBJ2-7	TRBV7-6	.	TGTGCCAGCAGCTTTCAACAGGGCGACTACGAGCAGTACTTC	CASSFQQGDYEQYF
TRBJ2-2	TRBV19	.	TGTGCCAGTAGGGGGCCTGGAAACACCGGGGAGCTGTTTTTT	CASRGPGNTGELFF
TRBJ2-7	TRBV19	.	TGTGCCAGTAGCACCTGGACAGGCGGGGCGTCGGAGCAGTACTTC	CASSTWTGGASEQYF
TRBJ2-7	TRBV15	.	TGTGCCACCAGCAGAGACCCCCAGGGAGAGCAGTACTTC	CATSRDPQGEQYF
TRBJ1-2	TRBV9	.	TGTGCCAGCAGCGACCTAGGGACAACCTATGGCTACACCTTC	CASSDLGTTYGYTF
TRBJ1-2	TRBV28	TRBD1	TGTGCCAGCAGTTCGGGACAGGATCACTATGGCTACACCTTC	CASSSGQDHYGYTF
TRBJ1-6	TRBV28	TRBD1	TGTGCCAGCAGTTCCGGACAGGGGTATAATTCACCCCTCCACTTT	CASSSGQGYNSPLHF
TRBJ1-2	TRBV25-1	.	TGTGCCAGCAGTGAAAGGGAGGGGGTCTATGGGGGCTACACCTTC	CASSEREGVYGGYTF
TRBJ2-5	TRBV7-7	.	TGTGCTAGCAGCCCGTTACGGGTCGAGACCCAGTACTTC	CASSPLRVETQYF
TRBJ1-3	TRBV5-1	.	TGCGCCAGCAGCACCCAGGGGCCAAGCTCTGGAAACACCATATATTTT	CASSTQGPSSGNTIYF
TRBJ2-3	TRBV9	TRBD2	TGTGCCAGCAGCAGACGGACTAGCGGGAGCACAGATACGCAGTATTTT	CASSRRTSGSTDTQYF
TRBJ2-5	TRBV9	TRBD1	TGTGCCAGCAGCCTCCGGACAGGGGGCCAAGCGGGCACCCAAGAGACCCAGTACTTC	CASSLRTGGQAGTQETQYF
TRBJ2-7	TRBV5-1	.	TGCGCCAGCAGCTTGACATCCGGGACACTTGCCTACGAGCAGTACTTC	CASSLTSGTLAYEQYF
TRBJ1-1	TRBV7-2	.	TGTGCCAGCAGCTTAACGGCGGGACCCGCCGAAGCTTTCTTT	CASSLTAGPAEAFF
TRBJ2-1	TRBV25-1	TRBD2	TGTGCCAGCAGTGAACTAGCGGGAGGCTCCAATGAGCAGTTCTTC	CASSELAGGSNEQFF
TRBJ2-1	TRBV6-6	TRBD1	TGTGCCACCAAAAGTGGACAGGGGGGCAATGAGCAGTTCTTC	CATKSGQGGNEQFF
TRBJ1-2	TRBV7-9	.	TGTGCCAGCAGCCCCGCGGTAGGGACTGATACCTATGGCTACACCTTC	CASSPAVGTDTYGYTF
TRBJ2-7	TRBV28	TRBD1	TGTGCCAGCGGGACAGCTTACGAGCAGTACTTC	CASGTAYEQYF
TRBJ2-2	TRBV4-1	TRBD2	TGCGCCAGCAGCCCTACTAGCGGTAACACCGGGGAGCTGTTTTTT	CASSPTSGNTGELFF
TRBJ2-1	TRBV19	TRBD2	TGTGCCAGTAGTATTACTTCTAGCGGCCCACGGTACAATGAGCAGTTCTTC	CASSITSSGPRYNEQFF
TRBJ1-1	TRBV10-1	.	TGCGCCAGCAGTGAACCAGGGAACACTGAAGCTTTCTTT	CASSEPGNTEAFF
TRBJ1-2	TRBV7-5	.	TGTGTCAGAAGCCCCCGGGACAGGGGAAACTATGGCTACACCTTC	CVRSPRDRGNYGYTF
TRBJ2-3	TRBV30	.	TGTGCCTGGAATGGGGCAGGTGGGATTCTCACAGATACGCAGTATTTT	CAWNGAGGILTDTQYF